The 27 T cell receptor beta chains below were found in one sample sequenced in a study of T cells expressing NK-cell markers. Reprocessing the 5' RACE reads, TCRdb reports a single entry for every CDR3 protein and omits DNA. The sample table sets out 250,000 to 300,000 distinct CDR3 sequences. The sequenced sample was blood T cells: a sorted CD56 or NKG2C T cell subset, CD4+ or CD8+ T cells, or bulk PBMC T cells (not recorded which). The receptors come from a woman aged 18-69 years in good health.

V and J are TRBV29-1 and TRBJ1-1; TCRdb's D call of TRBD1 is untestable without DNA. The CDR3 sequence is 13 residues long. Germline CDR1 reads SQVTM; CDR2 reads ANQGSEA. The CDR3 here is CSASPLYHTEAFF.

The chain's CDR3 is CASSPVAHGELFF. The chain uses TRBV7-2 and TRBJ2-2; checking the TCRdb D call of TRBD1 is not possible without DNA. The CDR3 contains 13 residues. Germline V gene data show CDR1 as SGHTA and CDR2 as FQGNSA.

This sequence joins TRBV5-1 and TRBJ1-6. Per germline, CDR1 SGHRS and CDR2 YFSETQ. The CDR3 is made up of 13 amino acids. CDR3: CASSLAGVSPLHF. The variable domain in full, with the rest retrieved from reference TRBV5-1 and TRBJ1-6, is KAGVTQTPRYLIKTRGQQVTLSCSPISGHRSVSWYQQTPGQGLQFLFEYFSETQRNKGNFPGRFSGRQFSNSRSEMNVSTLELGDSALYLCASSLAGVSPLHFGNGTRLTVT.

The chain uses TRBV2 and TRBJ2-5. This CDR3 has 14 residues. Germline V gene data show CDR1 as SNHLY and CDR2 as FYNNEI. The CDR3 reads CASSERQYQETQYF.

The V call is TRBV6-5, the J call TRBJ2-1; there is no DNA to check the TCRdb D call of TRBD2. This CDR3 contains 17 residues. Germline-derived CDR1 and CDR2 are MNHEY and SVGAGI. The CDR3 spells CASSYKSGSLSYNEQFF.

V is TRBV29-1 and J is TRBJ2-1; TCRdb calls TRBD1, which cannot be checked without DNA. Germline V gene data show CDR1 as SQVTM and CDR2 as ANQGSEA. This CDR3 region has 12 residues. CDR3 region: CSVGQYYNEQFF.

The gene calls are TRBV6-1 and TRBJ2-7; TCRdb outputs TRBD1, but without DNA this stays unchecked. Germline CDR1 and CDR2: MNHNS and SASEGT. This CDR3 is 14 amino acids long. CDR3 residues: CASGETGGGYEQYF.

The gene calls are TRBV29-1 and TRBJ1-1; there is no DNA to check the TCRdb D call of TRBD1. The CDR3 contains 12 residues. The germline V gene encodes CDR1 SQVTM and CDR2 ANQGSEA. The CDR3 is CSIRTGEWKAFF.

CDR3 protein: CASSSNRQGTGELFF. The chain carries TRBV11-3 and TRBJ2-2; lacking DNA, the TRBD1 call made by TCRdb goes unchecked. Germline V lookup: CDR1 SGHNT, CDR2 YENEEA. The CDR3 loop spans 15 amino acids.

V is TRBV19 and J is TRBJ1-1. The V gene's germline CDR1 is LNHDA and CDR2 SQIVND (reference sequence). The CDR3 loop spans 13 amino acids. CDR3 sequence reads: CASSTGSNTEAFF.

The CDR3 region is CASSFDTTQETQYF. This chain uses TRBV5-6 with TRBJ2-5. Germline CDR1 reads SGHDT; CDR2 reads YYEEEE. The length of the CDR3 is 14 residues.

The CDR3 reads CASTFTGGSETQYF. The V call is TRBV5-1, the J call TRBJ2-5; the TCRdb D gene call, TRBD1, has no DNA to confirm it. This CDR3 spans 14 amino acids. CDR1 and CDR2 from the germline V gene are SGHRS and YFSETQ.

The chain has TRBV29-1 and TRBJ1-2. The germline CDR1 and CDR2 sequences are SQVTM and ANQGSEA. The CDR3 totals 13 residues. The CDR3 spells CSASTLANYGYTF.

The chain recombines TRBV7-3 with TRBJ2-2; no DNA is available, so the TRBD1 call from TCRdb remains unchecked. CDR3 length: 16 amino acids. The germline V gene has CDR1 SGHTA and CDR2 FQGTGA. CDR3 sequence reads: CASSSALAPGAGELFF.

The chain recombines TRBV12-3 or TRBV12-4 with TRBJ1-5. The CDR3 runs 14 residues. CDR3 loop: CASSPQGLQEPQHF.

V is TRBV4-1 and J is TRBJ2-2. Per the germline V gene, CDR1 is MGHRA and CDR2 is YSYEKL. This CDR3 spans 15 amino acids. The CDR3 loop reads CASSQGLSALGELFF.

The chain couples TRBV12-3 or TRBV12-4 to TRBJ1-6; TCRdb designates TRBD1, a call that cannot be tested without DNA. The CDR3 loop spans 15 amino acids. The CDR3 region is CASTWTGGYNSPLHF.

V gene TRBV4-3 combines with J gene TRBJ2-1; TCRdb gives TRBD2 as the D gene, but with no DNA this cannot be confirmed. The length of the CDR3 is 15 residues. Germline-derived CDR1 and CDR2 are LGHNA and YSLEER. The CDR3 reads CASSQGLAGGSSQFF.

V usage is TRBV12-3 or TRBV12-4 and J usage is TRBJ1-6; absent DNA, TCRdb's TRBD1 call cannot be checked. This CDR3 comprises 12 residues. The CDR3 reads CASSLRRGPLHF.

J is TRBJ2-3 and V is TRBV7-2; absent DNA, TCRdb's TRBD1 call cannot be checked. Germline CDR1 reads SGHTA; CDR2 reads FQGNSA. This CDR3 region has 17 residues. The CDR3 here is CASSLPSPLSWTDTQYF.

CDR3 residues: CASSLASRDPRGLPLHF. This sequence joins TRBV11-2 and TRBJ1-6. This CDR3 spans 17 amino acids. CDR1 SGHAT and CDR2 FQNNGV come from the germline V gene.

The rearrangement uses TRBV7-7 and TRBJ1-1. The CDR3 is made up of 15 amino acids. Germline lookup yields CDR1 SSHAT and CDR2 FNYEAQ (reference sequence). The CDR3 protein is CASSLAKAENTEAFF.

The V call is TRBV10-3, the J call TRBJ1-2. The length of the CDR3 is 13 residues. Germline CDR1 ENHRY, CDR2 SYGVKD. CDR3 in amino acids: CAISDRSPYGYTF.

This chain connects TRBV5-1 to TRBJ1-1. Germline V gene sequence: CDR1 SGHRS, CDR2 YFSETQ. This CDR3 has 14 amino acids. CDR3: CASSWALGNTEAFF.

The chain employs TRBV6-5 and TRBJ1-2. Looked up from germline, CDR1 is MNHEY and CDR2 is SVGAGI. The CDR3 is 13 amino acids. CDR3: CASSYTDNYGYTF.

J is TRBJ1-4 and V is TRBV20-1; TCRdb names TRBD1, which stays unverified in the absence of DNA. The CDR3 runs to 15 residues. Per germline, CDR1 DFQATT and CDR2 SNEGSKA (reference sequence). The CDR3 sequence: CSARDPGQGGEKLFF.

The CDR3 loop reads CASSANTRDRGGNYGYTF. The V gene is TRBV6-2 or TRBV6-3, the J gene TRBJ1-2; the TCRdb call, TRBD1, lacks DNA for checking. The CDR3 runs 18 residues. The germline CDR1 and CDR2 sequences are MNHEY and SVGEGT.